These 20 T cell receptor beta chains originate from one sample sequenced in a study of cytomegalovirus exposure and HLA in healthy donors. Data came from immunoSEQ multiplex PCR; TCRdb stores just in-frame clones and leaves some out. The data contain about 240,000 clones, roughly 89% of them singletons. Sequences were obtained from PBMCs. The receptors here all came from a man between 18 and 29 years old in good health and CMV-seronegative.

The rearrangement uses TRBV6-6 and TRBJ1-4; D remains ambiguous. CDR1 is MNHNY, CDR2 SVGAGI, per germline (reference sequence). Trimming removed 1 base from V and 4 bases from J, with 7 bases in between. This CDR3 has 14 amino acids. The DNA for the CDR3 is TGTGCCAGCAGTTACTTACAGTTTAATGAAAAACTGTTTTTT. Its translation: CASSYLQFNEKLFF.

This clone appeared a few times. Here the CDR3 DNA reads TGTGCCAGCAGCCATCCCACAAGTTCACCCCTCCACTTT. This gives the protein CASSHPTSSPLHF. This sequence joins TRBV7-9 and TRBJ1-6, with D uncertain. The CDR3 contains 13 residues. V was cut by 5 bases and J by 9 bases, with 11 bases left in between. Germline values: CDR1 SEHNR, CDR2 FQNEAQ (reference sequence).

The V call is TRBV28, the J call TRBJ1-4; D not certain. The CDR3 runs to 16 residues. The ends were cut back, 3 bases at V and 5 bases at J, with 16 bases in the middle. Germline CDR1 reads MDHEN; CDR2 reads SYDVKM. The CDR3 loop reads CASSLGNLGRNEKLFF. In DNA form, the CDR3 reads TGTGCCAGCAGTTTGGGCAACCTGGGGAGGAATGAAAAACTGTTTTTT.

The chain recombines TRBV7-6 with TRBJ1-4; no reliable D call. The V gene's germline CDR1 is SGHVS and CDR2 FNYEAQ. V was trimmed by 0 bases and J by 0 bases, leaving 5 bases between them. The CDR3 consists of 15 residues. The CDR3 region is CASSLARTTNEKLFF. The CDR3 nucleotides are TGTGCCAGCAGCTTAGCGAGGACAACTAATGAAAAACTGTTTTTT.

The rearrangement joins TRBV14 to TRBJ1-1; D ambiguous. V was shortened by 5 bases and J by 0 bases, with 19 bases between the two germline ends. Looked up from germline, CDR1 is SGHDN and CDR2 is FVKESK. The CDR3 runs to 17 residues. CDR3 bases: TGTGCCAGCAGCTTTGGGCTAAGTTCCGGAATGAACACTGAAGCTTTCTTT. Protein product: CASSFGLSSGMNTEAFF.

V usage is TRBV29-1 and J usage is TRBJ1-1; D is unclear. Germline CDR1 reads SQVTM; CDR2 reads ANQGSEA. The V and J ends lost 7 bases and 7 bases respectively, with 13 bases between them. The CDR3 has 11 amino acids. The CDR3 sequence: CSANQGGEAFF. In DNA form, the CDR3 reads TGCAGCGCCAACCAAGGCGGTGAAGCTTTCTTT. Filled out from reference TRBV29-1 and TRBJ1-1, the complete variable domain reads SAVISQKPSRDICQRGTSLTIQCQVDSQVTMMFWYRQQPGQSLTLIATANQGSEATYESGFVIDKFPISRPNLTFSTLTVSNMSPEDSSIYLCSANQGGEAFFGQGTRLTVV.

CDR3 in amino acids: CASSLALAAFYEQYF. The CDR3 coding sequence is TGTGCCAGCAGCTTAGCACTAGCGGCTTTCTACGAGCAGTACTTC. The V and J genes are TRBV7-9 and TRBJ2-7; the match to TRBD2 covers 8 bases. V shed 0 bases and J 3 bases; nucleotides not matched to a gene: 4. Germline V gene lookup returns CDR1 SEHNR and CDR2 FQNEAQ (reference sequence). The CDR3 is made up of 15 amino acids.

CDR3 sequence: CASSPGMNTEAFF. CDR3 in DNA: TGTGCCAGCAGCCCCGGGATGAACACTGAAGCTTTCTTT. The rearrangement uses TRBV6-5 and TRBJ1-1; unclear D gene. This CDR3 has 13 amino acids. V lost 6 bases and J lost 0, with 8 bases in between. Looked up from germline, CDR1 is MNHEY and CDR2 is SVGAGI.

The V and J genes are TRBV20-1 and TRBJ1-1; unclear D gene. In germline, CDR1 is DFQATT, CDR2 SNEGSKA (reference sequence). The CDR3 extends over 11 amino acids. V lost 3 bases to trimming and J lost 7 bases, with 9 bases between them. Here the CDR3 DNA reads TGCAGTGCTAGGTTGGGAGATGAAGCTTTCTTT. It encodes CSARLGDEAFF.

The J gene is TRBJ1-6, the V gene TRBV19, with TRBD1 matching 8 bases. V lost 5 bases to trimming and J lost 14 bases; unmatched junction nucleotides: 14. The CDR3 sequence is 15 residues long. The germline CDR1 and CDR2 sequences are LNHDA and SQIVND (reference sequence). This chain's CDR3 is CASSWEPGQAVSLHF. CDR3 nucleotide sequence: TGTGCCAGTAGTTGGGAGCCGGGACAGGCCGTATCCCTCCACTTT.

The J gene is TRBJ2-6, the V gene TRBV27; D call uncertain. CDR3 length: 14 residues. V was clipped by 3 bases and J by 0 bases, with 3 bases between them. Germline CDR1 reads MNHEY; CDR2 reads SMNVEV (reference sequence). The CDR3 DNA sequence: TGTGCCAGCAGTTTTAGCTCTGGGGCCAACGTCCTGACTTTC. This codes for CASSFSSGANVLTF.

This chain uses TRBV27 with TRBJ1-1; the match to TRBD1 covers 7 bases. The junction had 7 bases not matched to a gene; V was cut back by 5 bases and J by 4 bases. Per the germline V gene, CDR1 is MNHEY and CDR2 is SMNVEV (reference sequence). This CDR3 comprises 14 residues. The DNA for the CDR3 is TGTGCCAGCAGTAGTAACAGGGGATCCACTGAAGCTTTCTTT. Protein product: CASSSNRGSTEAFF.

The chain carries TRBV15 and TRBJ2-1, with D hard to call. The germline V gene encodes CDR1 LNHNV and CDR2 YYDKDF (reference sequence). The CDR3 contains 16 residues. V was pared by 1 base and J by 7 bases, with 17 bases between. The CDR3 loop is CATSRVEHTVVNEQFF. Written as DNA, the CDR3 is TGTGCCACCAGCAGAGTGGAGCACACCGTGGTTAATGAGCAGTTCTTC. The entire variable domain, with the rest obtained from reference TRBV15 and TRBJ2-1, is as follows: DAMVIQNPRYQVTQFGKPVTLSCSQTLNHNVMYWYQQKSSQAPKLLFHYYDKDFNNEADTPDNFQSRRPNTSFCFLDIRSPGLGDTAMYLCATSRVEHTVVNEQFFGPGTRLTVL.

The V gene is TRBV7-8, the J gene TRBJ1-5, with 11 bases matching TRBD1. Trimming took 5 bases from V and 4 from J; bases not matched to a gene: 1. Germline lookup yields CDR1 SGHVS and CDR2 FQNEAQ. The CDR3 loop spans 14 amino acids. Here the CDR3 reads CASSGDRGNQPQHF. The CDR3 DNA sequence: TGTGCCAGCAGCGGGGACAGGGGGAATCAGCCCCAGCATTTT. Drawing the rest from reference TRBV7-8 and TRBJ1-5, the complete variable domain is GAGVSQSPRYKVAKRGQDVALRCDPISGHVSLFWYQQALGQGPEFLTYFQNEAQLDKSGLPSDRFFAERPEGSVSTLKIQRTQQEDSAVYLCASSGDRGNQPQHFGDGTRLSIL.

This clone was detected only once. The V gene is TRBV29-1, the J gene TRBJ2-7, with D perhaps matching TRBD2 (6 bases). The V end was cut by 4 bases, the J end by 5 bases, with 12 bases between. CDR3 length equals 12 residues. Per the germline V gene, CDR1 is SQVTM and CDR2 is ANQGSEA. The CDR3 spells CSVGGMNDEQYF. CDR3 nucleotide sequence: TGCAGCGTTGGCGGGATGAACGACGAGCAGTACTTC.

The chain is built from TRBV9 and TRBJ2-1; D gene unclear. Germline CDR1 reads SGDLS; CDR2 reads YYNGEE. Trimming left V 0 bases short and J 0 bases short, with 7 bases between. The CDR3 has 15 amino acids. Here the CDR3 reads CASSVVGGSYNEQFF. DNA for the CDR3: TGTGCCAGCAGCGTAGTCGGCGGCTCCTACAATGAGCAGTTCTTC.

The chain combines TRBV5-1 with TRBJ2-5, with TRBD1 identical over 8 bases. The CDR3 is made up of 17 amino acids. The junction had 12 bases not matched to a gene; V was cut back by 0 bases and J by 5 bases. Germline V CDR1 and CDR2: SGHRS, YFSETQ. CDR3 DNA sequence: TGCGCCAGCAGCTTGGGGTTCGCTGACAGGGGTACGGAGACCCAGTACTTC. It is translated as CASSLGFADRGTETQYF.

This chain uses TRBV19 with TRBJ1-1; D remains ambiguous. This CDR3 spans 13 amino acids. The V gene lost 5 bases and the J gene lost 5 bases, with 12 bases spanning the gap. Germline CDR1 and CDR2: LNHDA and SQIVND (reference sequence). CDR3 sequence (DNA): TGTGCCAGTAGTTTAAACCATCTAACTGAAGCTTTCTTT. This sequence encodes CASSLNHLTEAFF.

The chain uses TRBV28 and TRBJ2-7, with 8 bases aligning to TRBD2. The V gene's germline CDR1 is MDHEN and CDR2 SYDVKM. J lost 3 bases, V lost 4 bases, and 5 bases had no gene match. The CDR3 sequence is 14 residues long. CDR3 sequence (DNA): TGTGCCAGCAGTTCCTTAGCGGGGAGCTACGAGCAGTACTTC. It is translated as CASSSLAGSYEQYF.

This CDR3 reads CASSLTEETQYF. CDR3 nucleotide sequence: TGCGCCAGCAGCTTGACAGAGGAGACCCAGTACTTC. V usage is TRBV5-1 and J usage is TRBJ2-5; D is unclear. Germline loops: CDR1 SGHRS, CDR2 YFSETQ. V lost 1 base to trimming and J lost 5 bases, with 6 bases between them. This CDR3 spans 12 amino acids.